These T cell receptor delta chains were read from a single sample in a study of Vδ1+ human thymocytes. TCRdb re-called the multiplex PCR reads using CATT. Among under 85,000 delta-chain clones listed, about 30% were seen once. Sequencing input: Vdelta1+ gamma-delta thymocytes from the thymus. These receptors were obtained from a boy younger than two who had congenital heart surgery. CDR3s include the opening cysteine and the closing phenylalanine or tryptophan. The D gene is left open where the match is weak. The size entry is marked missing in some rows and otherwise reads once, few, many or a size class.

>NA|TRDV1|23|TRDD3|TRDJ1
CALGEPTTLHTYWGYEYTDKLIF
TGTGCTCTTGGGGAGCCCACTACCCTCCATACCTACTGGGGATACGAGTACACCGATAAACTCATCTTT
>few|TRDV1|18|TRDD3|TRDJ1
CALGGSDWGISDTDKLIF
TGTGCTCTTGGGGGATCAGACTGGGGGATCTCCGACACCGATAAACTCATCTTT
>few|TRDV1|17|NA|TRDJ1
CALGPPSYTGLTDKLIF
TGTGCTCTTGGGCCGCCCTCCTACACAGGTTTGACCGATAAACTCATCTTT
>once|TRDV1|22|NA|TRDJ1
CALGGTFLRPSWGNFATDKLIF
TGTGCTCTTGGGGGCACCTTCCTACGGCCCTCCTGGGGGAATTTTGCAACCGATAAACTCATCTTT
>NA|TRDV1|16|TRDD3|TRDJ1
CALGVTGGWWTDKLIF
TGTGCTCTTGGGGTTACTGGGGGATGGTGGACCGATAAACTCATCTTT
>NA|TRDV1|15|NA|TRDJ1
CALGTTWGNTDKLIF
TGTGCTCTTGGGACAACCTGGGGCAACACCGATAAACTCATCTTT
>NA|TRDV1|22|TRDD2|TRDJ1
CALGEVVFLRDERLSGTDKLIF
TGTGCTCTTGGGGAAGTTGTCTTCCTACGCGATGAGCGCTTGTCGGGTACCGATAAACTCATCTTT
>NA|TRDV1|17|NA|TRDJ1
CALGELSPSEYTDKLIF
TGTGCTCTTGGGGAACTGTCCCCTTCCGAATACACCGATAAACTCATCTTT
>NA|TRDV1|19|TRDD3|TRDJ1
CALGERHSTGGPYTDKLIF
TGTGCTCTTGGGGAACGCCATTCTACTGGGGGACCCTACACCGATAAACTCATCTTT
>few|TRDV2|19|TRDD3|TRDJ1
CACDPYQFWGIQEADKLIF
TGTGCCTGTGACCCGTACCAGTTCTGGGGGATACAAGAAGCCGATAAACTCATCTTT
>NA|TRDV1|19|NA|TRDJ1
CALGLRNGGGRTDTDKLIF
TGTGCTCTTGGGCTCCGCAATGGGGGCGGACGTACTGACACCGATAAACTCATCTTT
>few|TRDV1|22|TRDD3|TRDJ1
CALGETGPFFPNGGCDTDKLIF
TGTGCTCTTGGGGAAACGGGGCCTTTCTTCCCCAATGGGGGATGCGACACCGATAAACTCATCTTT
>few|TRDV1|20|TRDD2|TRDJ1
CALGRTFLRRTGDNTDKLIF
TGTGCTCTTGGCCGCACCTTCCTACGTAGAACTGGGGACAACACCGATAAACTCATCTTT
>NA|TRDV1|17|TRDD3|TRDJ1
CALGLLPRDTLEAKLIF
TGTGCTCTTGGGCTCCTTCCGAGGGATACGCTAGAGGCTAAACTCATCTTT
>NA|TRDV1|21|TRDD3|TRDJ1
CALGEGFHMGAGGLYTDKLIF
TGTGCTCTTGGGGAAGGTTTCCACATGGGAGCCGGGGGATTGTACACCGATAAACTCATCTTT
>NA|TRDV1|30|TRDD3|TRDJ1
CALGEWTSGYTGGFRNGRVLGPFNTDKLIF
TGTGCTCTTGGGGAATGGACATCCGGTTATACTGGGGGATTTCGTAACGGTCGTGTCCTAGGACCTTTCAACACCGATAAACTCATCTTT
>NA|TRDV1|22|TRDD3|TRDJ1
CALGEVPTCLLGDTRGTDKLIF
TGTGCTCTTGGGGAGGTGCCTACTTGCTTACTGGGGGATACGCGAGGAACCGATAAACTCATCTTT
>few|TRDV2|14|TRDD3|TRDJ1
CACEGYWGIGKLIF
TGTGCCTGTGAAGGGTACTGGGGGATCGGTAAACTCATCTTT
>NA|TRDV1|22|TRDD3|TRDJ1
CALGERGFPLDTGGYGTDKLIF
TGTGCTCTTGGGGAAAGGGGGTTCCCCCTAGACACTGGGGGATACGGCACCGATAAACTCATCTTT
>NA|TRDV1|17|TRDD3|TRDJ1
CALGLRTGGTHTDKLIF
TGTGCTCTTGGGCTGCGTACTGGGGGAACCCACACCGATAAACTCATCTTT
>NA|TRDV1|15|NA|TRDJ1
CALGNVGFRTDKLIF
TGTGCTCTTGGGAACGTGGGGTTCCGCACCGATAAACTCATCTTT
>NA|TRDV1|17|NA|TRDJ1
CALGSRGTPGYTDKLIF
TGTGCTCTTGGGTCCCGGGGGACCCCCGGGTACACCGATAAACTCATCTTT
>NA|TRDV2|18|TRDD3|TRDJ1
CACGEILPLRGYSDKLIF
TGTGCCTGTGGAGAAATACTTCCGTTGCGGGGATACTCCGATAAACTCATCTTC
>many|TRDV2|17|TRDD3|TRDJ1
CACDTDWGIKSSDKLIF
TGTGCCTGTGACACGGACTGGGGGATTAAGAGCTCCGATAAACTCATCTTT
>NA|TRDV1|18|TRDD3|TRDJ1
CALGGYWGYADSTDKLIF
TGTGCTCTTGGGGGCTACTGGGGATACGCGGACAGCACCGATAAACTCATCTTT
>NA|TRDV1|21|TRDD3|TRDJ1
CALGELENLSWGMLDTDKLIF
TGTGCTCTTGGGGAACTAGAGAACCTAAGCTGGGGGATGCTGGACACCGATAAACTCATCTTT
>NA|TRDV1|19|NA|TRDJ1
CALGEPRPFLLEGTDKLIF
TGTGCTCTTGGGGAACCACGGCCATTCCTCCTCGAGGGCACCGATAAACTCATCTTT
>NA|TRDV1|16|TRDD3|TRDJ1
CALGELGDNITDKLIF
TGTGCTCTTGGGGAACTGGGGGATAATATAACCGATAAACTCATCTTT
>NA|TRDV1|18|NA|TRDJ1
CALGEFPSGHPGYKELIF
TGTGCTCTTGGGGAATTCCCCTCGGGCCATCCGGGGTATAAGGAACTCATCTTT
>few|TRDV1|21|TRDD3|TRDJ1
CALGEFALSRSEGYNTDKLIF
TGTGCTCTTGGGGAATTTGCCCTCTCAAGAAGTGAGGGATACAACACCGATAAACTCATCTTT
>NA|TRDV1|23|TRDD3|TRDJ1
CALGKLDFGGLPAGGYFTDKLIF
TGTGCTCTTGGGAAACTGGATTTTGGGGGCCTTCCAGCTGGGGGATACTTCACCGATAAACTCATCTTT
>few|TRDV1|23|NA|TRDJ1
CALGVTSFLLPVLGDPYADKLIF
TGTGCTCTTGGGGTCACCTCCTTCCTACTCCCGGTACTGGGGGATCCCTACGCCGATAAACTCATCTTT
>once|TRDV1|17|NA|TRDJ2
CALGEILPPVRTAQLFF
TGTGCTCTTGGGGAAATCCTTCCCCCAGTGAGGACAGCACAACTCTTCTTT
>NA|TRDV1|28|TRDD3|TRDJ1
CALGEPVKILPIRLLLGDRGLYTDKLIF
TGTGCTCTTGGGGAACCCGTCAAAATTCTTCCTATACGATTATTACTGGGGGATAGAGGGCTGTACACCGATAAACTCATCTTT
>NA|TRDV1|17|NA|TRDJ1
CALGELAGDKYTDKLIF
TGTGCTCTTGGGGAACTAGCGGGAGATAAGTACACCGATAAACTCATCTTT
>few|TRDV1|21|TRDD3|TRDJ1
CALGESSKNYTGARYTDKLIF
TGTGCTCTTGGGGAAAGTTCCAAAAATTATACTGGGGCCCGGTACACCGATAAACTCATCTTT
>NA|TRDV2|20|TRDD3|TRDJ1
CACPPVGTGGYEEYTDKLIF
TGTGCCTGCCCCCCTGTAGGTACTGGGGGATACGAGGAATACACCGATAAACTCATCTTT
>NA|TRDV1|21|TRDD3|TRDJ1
CALGELEYPVTGGYRTDKLIF
TGTGCTCTTGGGGAACTTGAGTATCCTGTGACTGGGGGATACCGCACCGATAAACTCATCTTT
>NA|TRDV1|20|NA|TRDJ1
CALGELPLLPITLYTDKLIF
TGTGCTCTTGGGGAACTCCCACTACTACCGATAACCCTGTACACCGATAAACTCATCTTT
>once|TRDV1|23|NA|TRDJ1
CALGGHPSWAFPLGVRYTDKLIF
TGTGCTCTTGGGGGACACCCATCCTGGGCCTTCCCGTTGGGGGTTCGGTACACCGATAAACTCATCTTT
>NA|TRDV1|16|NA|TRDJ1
CALGERGALYTDKLIF
TGTGCTCTTGGGGAACGGGGGGCCCTTTACACCGATAAACTCATCTTT
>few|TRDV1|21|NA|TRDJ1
CALGVVITSLLGEAKFGKLIF
TGTGCTCTTGGGGTGGTGATCACTTCCTTATTGGGGGAGGCTAAATTCGGTAAACTCATCTTT
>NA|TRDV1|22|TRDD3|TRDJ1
CALGEPLLPTLLGDTWRDKLIF
TGTGCTCTTGGGGAGCCGCTCCTTCCTACTTTACTGGGGGATACATGGCGCGATAAACTCATCTTT
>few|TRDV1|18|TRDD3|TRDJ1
CALGEKTGVPVNTDKLIF
TGTGCTCTTGGGGAGAAGACTGGGGTCCCCGTGAACACCGATAAACTCATCTTT
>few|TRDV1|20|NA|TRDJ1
CALGEPYHEGGTSYTDKLIF
TGTGCTCTTGGGGAACCCTACCACGAGGGGGGGACGTCGTACACCGATAAACTCATCTTT
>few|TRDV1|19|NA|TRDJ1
CALGEPGRPTTGDTDKLIF
TGTGCTCTTGGGGAACCTGGCCGTCCTACAACGGGGGACACCGATAAACTCATCTTT
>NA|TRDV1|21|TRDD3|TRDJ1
CALGECGFLPGGYVNTDKLIF
TGTGCTCTTGGGGAATGTGGCTTCCTTCCTGGGGGATACGTTAACACCGATAAACTCATCTTT
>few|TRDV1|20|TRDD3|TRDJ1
CALGKAALLLGDTVTDKLIF
TGTGCTCTTGGGAAAGCGGCCCTTTTACTGGGGGATACGGTCACCGATAAACTCATCTTT
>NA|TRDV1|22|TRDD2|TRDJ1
CALGERGTFLRTGTSGTDKLIF
TGTGCTCTTGGGGAACGGGGTACCTTCCTACGTACAGGTACCTCAGGCACCGATAAACTCATCTTT
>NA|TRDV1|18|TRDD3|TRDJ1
CALAWPGGYAVESDKLIF
TGTGCTTTGGCCTGGCCTGGGGGATACGCAGTGGAATCCGATAAACTCATCTTT
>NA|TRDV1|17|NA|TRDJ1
CALELREEGINTDKLIF
TGTGCTCTTGAGCTGAGGGAAGAGGGAATTAACACCGATAAACTCATCTTT
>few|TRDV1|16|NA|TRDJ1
CALNRPSSYLTDKLIF
TGTGCTCTTAATAGGCCTTCTTCTTATCTCACCGATAAACTCATCTTT
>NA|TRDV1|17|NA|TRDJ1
CALGELGSPRSADKLIF
TGTGCTCTTGGGGAACTAGGTAGCCCCCGGTCGGCCGATAAACTCATCTTT
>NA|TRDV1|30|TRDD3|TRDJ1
CALGGKTAQIRLPRQPRYWGIEQYTDKLIF
TGTGCTCTTGGGGGAAAAACGGCCCAAATACGACTTCCTCGACAGCCCCGGTACTGGGGGATCGAACAGTACACCGATAAACTCATCTTT
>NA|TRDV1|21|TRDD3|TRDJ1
CALGELPPTSGDTKYTDKLIF
TGTGCTCTTGGGGAACTACCTCCTACCTCTGGGGATACCAAGTACACCGATAAACTCATCTTT
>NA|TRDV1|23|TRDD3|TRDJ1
CALGELDPEPELGDTMYTDKLIF
TGTGCTCTTGGGGAACTCGACCCCGAACCTGAACTGGGGGATACAATGTACACCGATAAACTCATCTTT